The 22 T cell receptor beta chains below all came from one sample that was sequenced in a study (dated by TCRdb to 2014 to 2015). Cells that were CD4+CD25+CD127-/low were isolated as Tregs. Library preparation used 5' RACE. Reads for this sample came from an Illumina MiSeq. TCRdb ran its own pipeline on the public reads, namely fastp trimming at Q25 and MiXCR clone calling, and kept in-frame beta chains. Rows with one shared CDR3 protein collapse into an entry with the most common genes and DNA. This sample holds about 10,000 distinct CDR3 sequences; over 35% were observed only once. About 2.9% of the sample goes to the ten largest clones. Sequencing input: Tregs sorted from a lymph node. These receptors originate from a female donor with breast cancer.

The V call is TRBV3-1, the J call TRBJ2-7, with no clear D. V was shortened by 0 bases and J by 1 base, with 4 bases between the two germline ends. This CDR3 comprises 13 residues. In germline, CDR1 is LGHDT, CDR2 YNNKEL (reference sequence). The CDR3 DNA reads as TGTGCCAGCAGCCAAGAGACTTCCTACGAGCAGTACTTC. This gives the protein CASSQETSYEQYF.

The genes are TRBV10-1 and TRBJ2-5; 7 nucleotides match TRBD2. Germline assignment: CDR1 WNHNN and CDR2 SYGVQD (reference sequence). The CDR3 spans 14 residues. Losses at the gene ends were 3 bases for V and 1 base for J; bases not matched to a gene: 2. The CDR3 reads CASSDSGGQETQYF. CDR3 sequence (DNA): TGCGCCAGCAGTGATTCGGGGGGCCAAGAGACCCAGTACTTC.

The table lists this clonotype with a few counts. The chain recombines TRBV4-1 with TRBJ2-5; the D gene could be TRBD1 or TRBD2 (6 bases each). Trimming removed 4 bases at V and 1 base at J, with 13 bases between. The CDR3 sequence is 15 residues long. Per germline, CDR1 MGHRA and CDR2 YSYEKL. The CDR3 here is CASSLRGGIQETQYF. Here the CDR3 DNA reads TGCGCCAGCAGCCTCAGGGGAGGTATCCAAGAGACCCAGTACTTC.

V usage is TRBV6-5 and J usage is TRBJ2-7; D perhaps matches TRBD1 (6 bases). The CDR3 runs 12 residues. Trimming pared 10 bases from V and 3 bases from J, leaving 13 bases between. CDR1 is MNHEY and CDR2 is SVGAGI in the germline V gene. CDR3 amino acids: CATGQTIYEQYF. The CDR3 DNA sequence: TGTGCCACAGGACAGACAATCTACGAGCAGTACTTC.

The J gene is TRBJ1-3, the V gene TRBV18; TRBD1 is a possible D gene (6 bases). V lost 0 bases and J lost 5, with 11 bases in between. CDR3 size: 15 residues. Germline CDR1 is KGHSH and CDR2 is LQKENI. The CDR3 DNA follows: TGTGCCAGCTCACCACCGAGGCAGGGGAGAAACACCATATATTTT. This translates into CASSPPRQGRNTIYF.

This clonotype turned up a few times. The rearrangement joins TRBV7-6 to TRBJ2-1; D not resolved. V lost 4 bases and J lost 7, with 11 bases in between. Per the germline V gene, CDR1 is SGHVS and CDR2 is FNYEAQ. The CDR3 contains 13 residues. DNA for the CDR3: TGTGCCAGCAGCTCAGCAAGTTGGAATGAGCAGTTCTTC. It is translated as CASSSASWNEQFF.

This clonotype occurred a few times. This CDR3 reads CASSQGQGAYNEQFF. The CDR3 DNA is TGTGCCAGCAGCCAGGGACAGGGGGCTTACAATGAGCAGTTCTTC. The rearrangement uses TRBV7-3 and TRBJ2-1; 12 bases map to TRBD1. The V segment lost 5 bases and the J segment 4 bases; nucleotides outside the gene matches: 3. This CDR3 comprises 15 residues. CDR1 SGHTA and CDR2 FQGTGA come from the germline V gene.

This rearrangement joins TRBV7-6 to TRBJ2-1, with D unclear. This CDR3 spans 13 amino acids. Trimming cost V 5 bases and J 8 bases, with 13 bases left between them. Germline CDR1 is SGHVS and CDR2 is FNYEAQ. CDR3 bases: TGTGCCAGCAGCCACCCGGGTAGCCATGAGCAGTTCTTC. Its translation is CASSHPGSHEQFF.

The chain combines TRBV6-5 with TRBJ2-3, with D perhaps matching TRBD2 (6 bases). Trimming stripped 9 bases from V and 4 bases from J, with 20 bases between. CDR1 MNHEY and CDR2 SVGAGI come from the germline V gene. The CDR3 totals 15 residues. The CDR3 sequence: CARGGGSGSPDTQYF. For the CDR3, the DNA is TGTGCCAGGGGTGGGGGAAGCGGGTCCCCAGATACGCAGTATTTT.

A remark on this clonotype: A read error may produce the germline difference seen at one junction end. The chain links TRBV6-5 to TRBJ2-3, with D tentatively TRBD1 (6 bases). The CDR3 length is 14 residues. Germline V CDR1 and CDR2: MNHEY, SVGAGI. Here the CDR3 reads CASSYSPPSPGGTF. In DNA, the CDR3 is TGTGCCAGCAGTTACTCCCCCCCGTCTCCCGGTGGGACATTT.

This clonotype showed up just a few times. The chain uses TRBV27 and TRBJ2-7, with TRBD2 identical over 15 bases. The CDR3 is 17 residues long. Germline CDR1 is MNHEY and CDR2 is SMNVEV (reference sequence). Trimming removed 5 bases from V and 4 bases from J; junction bases left unmatched: 9. The CDR3 protein is CASSQPSGTSGRYEQYF. The CDR3 nucleotides are TGTGCCAGCAGTCAACCATCTGGGACTAGCGGGAGGTACGAGCAGTACTTC.

This clonotype has a handful of counts. The gene calls are TRBV5-6 and TRBJ1-2; a possible D gene is TRBD1 (5 bases). Per the germline V gene, CDR1 is SGHDT and CDR2 is YYEEEE. The CDR3 is 13 residues long. V lost 3 bases to trimming and J lost 5 bases, with 11 bases between them. The chain's CDR3 is CASSWGSSYGYTF. CDR3 DNA: TGTGCCAGCAGCTGGGGGTCTAGTTATGGCTACACCTTC.

The J gene is TRBJ2-3, the V gene TRBV27; the D gene could be TRBD1 or TRBD2 (5 bases each). V dropped 6 bases and J dropped 10 bases, with 14 bases sitting between them. CDR3 length equals 12 residues. Germline CDR1 reads MNHEY; CDR2 reads SMNVEV (reference sequence). CDR3 sequence reads: CASSLPGPAQYF. CDR3 in DNA: TGTGCCAGCAGCCTACCGGGACCCGCGCAGTATTTT.

The J gene is TRBJ1-2, the V gene TRBV7-9, with D maybe TRBD1 (5 bases). The germline gives CDR1 SEHNR, CDR2 FQNEAQ (reference sequence). The CDR3 runs 17 residues. V lost 1 base and J lost 0, with 15 bases in between. The CDR3 reads CASSLVQGMTANYGYTF. DNA for the CDR3: TGTGCCAGCAGCTTAGTTCAGGGAATGACTGCTAACTATGGCTACACCTTC.

This chain links TRBV25-1 with TRBJ1-1; possible D gene TRBD1, 6 bases. Trimming stripped 2 bases from V and 4 bases from J, with 8 bases between. This CDR3 has 13 residues. The germline V gene encodes CDR1 MGHDK and CDR2 SYGVNS. CDR3 sequence reads: CASSERGGTEAFF. CDR3 DNA sequence: TGTGCCAGCAGTGAAAGGGGGGGCACTGAAGCTTTCTTT. Based on the CDR3 plus reference TRBV25-1 and TRBJ1-1, the full variable domain is EADIYQTPRYLVIGTGKKITLECSQTMGHDKMYWYQQDPGMELHLIHYSYGVNSTEKGDLSSESTVSRIRTEHFPLTLESARPSHTSQYLCASSERGGTEAFFGQGTRLTVV.

This chain connects TRBV6-1 to TRBJ2-7; 10 positions agree with TRBD2. The germline CDR1 and CDR2 sequences are MNHNS and SASEGT. The CDR3 extends over 13 amino acids. The V and J ends lost 10 bases and 4 bases, in that order; junction bases with no gene match: 7. The chain's CDR3 is CATASGSLYEQYF. In nucleotides, the CDR3 is TGTGCCACAGCTAGCGGGAGTTTGTACGAGCAGTACTTC.

The genes are TRBV28 and TRBJ2-5; D remains ambiguous. V lost 7 bases to trimming and J lost 5 bases, with 8 bases between them. Germline lookup yields CDR1 MDHEN and CDR2 SYDVKM. The CDR3 covers 11 residues. The CDR3 here is CASTGFETQYF. In DNA form, the CDR3 reads TGTGCCAGCACCGGATTCGAGACCCAGTACTTC. Supplemented by reference TRBV28 and TRBJ2-5, the full variable domain reads DVKVTQSSRYLVKRTGEKVFLECVQDMDHENMFWYRQDPGLGLRLIYFSYDVKMKEKGDIPEGYSVSREKKERFSLILESASTNQTSMYLCASTGFETQYFGPGTRLLVL.

This clonotype came up a few times. This chain joins TRBV6-1 and TRBJ2-1, with D perhaps being TRBD1 or TRBD2 (6 bases each). Between the trimmed V and J ends, which lost 8 bases and 4 bases, there was a span of 27 bases. The CDR3 extends over 18 amino acids. Germline loops: CDR1 MNHNS, CDR2 SASEGT. This chain's CDR3 is CASGTQEQGVRGYNEQFF. CDR3 sequence (DNA): TGTGCCAGCGGGACCCAAGAACAGGGCGTGCGGGGATACAATGAGCAGTTCTTC.

The DNA for the CDR3 is TGTGCCATCAGTGTGGGGAATGGTGAAAAACTGTTTTTT. It yields the protein CAISVGNGEKLFF. V is TRBV10-3 and J is TRBJ1-4; the D is unclear. The germline CDR1 and CDR2 sequences are ENHRY and SYGVKD. The CDR3 contains 13 residues. Trimming cost V 4 bases and J 7 bases, with 10 bases left between them.

This chain links TRBV4-1 with TRBJ1-1; 9 bases line up with TRBD1. J was trimmed by 4 bases and V by 3 bases; bases with no gene match: 6. Germline CDR1 is MGHRA and CDR2 is YSYEKL. This CDR3 contains 15 residues. CDR3 residues: CASSQDRGLSTEAFF. CDR3 in DNA: TGCGCCAGCAGCCAGGACAGGGGTTTAAGCACTGAAGCTTTCTTT.

The chain combines TRBV12-3 or TRBV12-4 with TRBJ1-6; perhaps TRBD1 as D (6 bases). Between the trimmed V and J ends, which lost 2 bases and 1 base, there was a span of 9 bases. The CDR3 spans 16 residues. The CDR3 here is CASSLRGLSYNSPLHF. Written as DNA, the CDR3 is TGTGCCAGCAGTTTACGGGGGCTATCCTATAATTCACCCCTCCACTTT.

This chain connects TRBV9 to TRBJ2-3; 9 bases agree with TRBD2. With V trimmed by 7 bases and J by 0 bases, 3 bases remained unmatched. Per germline, CDR1 SGDLS and CDR2 YYNGEE. The length of the CDR3 is 14 residues. The CDR3 DNA sequence: TGTGCCAGCGCTAGCGGGGTTAGCACAGATACGCAGTATTTT. Protein product: CASASGVSTDTQYF.